This T cell receptor beta chain appears in the sequencing data of a study of shared clonotypes between healthy human individuals. Study findings and constraints: Rarefaction exposed incomplete sorted-subset sequencing despite large depth. Estimated richness was generally greater in naive than memory subsets.

Sorted-subset replicate PCR reactions were performed with approximately 200 ng DNA, corresponding to roughly 30,000 T cell genomes. Only in-frame clones appear in the TCRdb table, and some are missing; sequencing was by immunoSEQ multiplex PCR. The sample lists under 1 million clones; 80% to 95% were seen once. This clone was detected once. Its antigen remains unidentified. Terminally differentiated effector memory CD45RA+ cells were excluded by CCR7 positive selection of CD45RO-negative cells. Donors included only healthy HIV-negative adults lacking recent acute infections or vaccinations. The length of the CDR3 is 17 residues. The germline V gene has CDR1 SGHRS and CDR2 YFSETQ. V dropped 1 base and J dropped 0; count of bases not matched to a gene: 8.

This chain uses TRBV5-1 with TRBJ1-1, with TRBD1 matching over 8 bases. The source of this sequence is a man in his thirties or forties in good health. Sequenced sample: naive CD8+ T cells sorted from blood. The CDR3 region is CASSLRHDRGLNTEAFF. The CDR3 coding sequence is TGCGCCAGCAGCTTGAGGCACGACAGGGGATTGAACACTGAAGCTTTCTTT.